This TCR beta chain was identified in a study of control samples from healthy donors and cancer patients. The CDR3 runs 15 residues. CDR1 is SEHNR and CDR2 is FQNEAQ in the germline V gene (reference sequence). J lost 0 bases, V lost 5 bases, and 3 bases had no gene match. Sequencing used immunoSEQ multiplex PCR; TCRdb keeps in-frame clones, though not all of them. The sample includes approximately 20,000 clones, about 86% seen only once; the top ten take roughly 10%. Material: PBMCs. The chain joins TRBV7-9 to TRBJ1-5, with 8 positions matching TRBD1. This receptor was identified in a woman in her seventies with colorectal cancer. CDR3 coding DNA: TGTGCCAGCAGCAGTGGACAGGGTAGCAATCAGCCCCAGCATTTT. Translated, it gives CASSSGQGSNQPQHF.